Presented here are 27 T cell receptor beta chains from one specimen sequenced in a study of T cell changes during pregnancy in multiple sclerosis. Some clones are missing from TCRdb's copy, which holds only in-frame ones; the method was immunoSEQ multiplex PCR. This sample has 45,000 to 70,000 clones; roughly 92% occur once, and the top ten carry about 2.9%. Here the sequenced sample was peripheral blood, taken in the third trimester of pregnancy. The receptors here all came from a female donor in good health, enrolled as a control in a pregnancy study.

The J gene is TRBJ2-7, the V gene TRBV5-1; 14 positions agree with TRBD2. Unmatched junction bases numbered 1, after V lost 0 bases and J lost 5 bases. Germline CDR1 and CDR2: SGHRS and YFSETQ. This CDR3 is 15 amino acids long. CDR3 sequence reads: CASSLGLAGGNEQYF. CDR3 in DNA: TGCGCCAGCAGCTTGGGACTAGCGGGAGGGAACGAGCAGTACTTC.

Note on this clone: Within the sample, other DNA sequences also encode this same CDR3. The rearrangement uses TRBV7-3 and TRBJ1-1, with a weak D call TRBD1 (5 bases). Germline CDR1 and CDR2: SGHTA and FQGTGA. The V and J ends lost 0 bases and 5 bases respectively, with 7 bases between them. The CDR3 runs to 13 residues. CDR3 DNA sequence: TGTGCCAGCAGCTTAACAGGGGATACTGAAGCTTTCTTT. Residues: CASSLTGDTEAFF.

The V gene is TRBV4-3, the J gene TRBJ2-2; a possible D gene is TRBD2 (6 bases). The germline V gene encodes CDR1 LGHNA and CDR2 YSLEER. This CDR3 comprises 15 residues. V shed 2 bases and J shed 10 bases, with 17 bases lying between them. As DNA, the CDR3 is TGCGCCAGCAGCCAAAACGTTGGGGGGTCTGAGGAGCTGTTTTTT. Translating gives CASSQNVGGSEELFF.

This clone was observed a single time. The J gene is TRBJ1-2, the V gene TRBV30, with D tentatively TRBD1 (5 bases). CDR3 length: 12 amino acids. Trimming stripped 5 bases from V and 3 bases from J, with 10 bases between. Germline CDR1 GTSNPN, CDR2 SVGIG (reference sequence). The CDR3 nucleotides read TGTGCCTGGGGGGGGGTTGACTATGGCTACACCTTC. Translation gives CAWGGVDYGYTF.

The rearrangement links TRBV5-5 to TRBJ2-4, with 10 bases that match TRBD2. V was pared by 4 bases and J by 5 bases, with 9 bases of the junction left unmatched. Germline-derived CDR1 and CDR2 are SGHKS and YYEKEE (reference sequence). There are 16 residues in the CDR3. CDR3 amino acids: CASSPLSGRGENIQYF. DNA of the CDR3: TGTGCCAGCAGCCCTTTAAGCGGGAGGGGAGAAAACATTCAGTACTTC.

The chain couples TRBV5-8 to TRBJ2-1, with a possible D match to TRBD1 (6 bases). Between the trimmed V and J ends, which lost 3 bases and 12 bases, there was a span of 13 bases. This CDR3 has 12 residues. The germline gives CDR1 SGHTS, CDR2 YDEGEE. DNA for the CDR3: TGTGCCAGCAGCTCGGACGGGGACATGCAGTTCTTC. The encoded protein is CASSSDGDMQFF.

This rearrangement joins TRBV5-1 to TRBJ1-4; possibly TRBD1 for D (6 bases). This CDR3 region has 14 residues. Germline assignment: CDR1 SGHRS and CDR2 YFSETQ. V shed 4 bases and J shed 3 bases, with 10 bases lying between them. The CDR3 region is CASSDPGANEKLFF. The CDR3, as DNA: TGCGCCAGCAGCGACCCAGGGGCTAATGAAAAACTGTTTTTT.

Remarks on this clone: The junction departs from germline at one end; a sequencing error may be responsible. This chain joins TRBV30 and TRBJ1-4; D unresolved. Germline values: CDR1 GTSNPN, CDR2 SVGIG (reference sequence). The CDR3 spans 15 residues. The CDR3 protein is CTWSSRAVTNEKLFF. CDR3 coding DNA: TGTACCTGGAGCTCTCGAGCTGTTACTAATGAAAAACTGTTTTTT.

The chain recombines TRBV19 with TRBJ2-5, with D possibly being TRBD2 (6 bases). Germline assignment: CDR1 LNHDA and CDR2 SQIVND (reference sequence). V was pared by 3 bases and J by 5 bases, with 16 bases between. The CDR3 runs 15 residues. In nucleotides, the CDR3 is TGTGCCAGTAGTATTTCGTCCCTTGGAGGGGAGACCCAGTACTTC. Its protein product is CASSISSLGGETQYF.

The chain links TRBV6-6 to TRBJ1-1; D might be TRBD1 (6 bases). This CDR3 has 14 amino acids. Germline CDR1 is MNHNY and CDR2 is SVGAGI (reference sequence). With 2 bases removed from V and 4 bases from J, the gap between germline ends came to 11 bases. The CDR3 coding sequence is TGTGCCAGCAGTTACGCAGGGGCAGCCACTGAAGCTTTCTTT. This encodes CASSYAGAATEAFF.

The chain recombines TRBV5-5 with TRBJ1-1, with D possibly TRBD1 on 5 matching bases. Germline V CDR1 and CDR2: SGHKS, YYEKEE (reference sequence). The CDR3 has 12 residues. With 2 bases removed from V and 7 bases from J, the gap between germline ends came to 9 bases. The CDR3 sequence is CASSFGQGEAFF. The CDR3 nucleotides read TGTGCCAGCAGCTTTGGGCAGGGTGAAGCTTTCTTT.

V usage is TRBV28 and J usage is TRBJ2-6; tentatively, D is TRBD2 (5 bases). The ends were cut back, 5 bases at V and 0 bases at J, with 14 bases in the middle. CDR3 length: 17 residues. In germline, CDR1 is MDHEN, CDR2 SYDVKM. The CDR3 sequence is CASSLGGPLSGANVLTF. CDR3 DNA: TGTGCCAGCAGTCTCGGAGGTCCTCTCTCTGGGGCCAACGTCCTGACTTTC.

The chain recombines TRBV7-2 with TRBJ2-3; 8 bases align to TRBD1. The CDR3 is 14 amino acids. V lost 3 bases and J lost 2; bases outside the gene matches: 1. Germline CDR1 is SGHTA and CDR2 is FQGNSA. Here the CDR3 reads CASSFQGATDTQYF. The CDR3 DNA sequence: TGTGCCAGCAGCTTCCAGGGGGCCACAGATACGCAGTATTTT.

This clone was detected a few times. This chain links TRBV29-1 with TRBJ2-7, with 7 positions matching TRBD1. CDR3 length: 14 residues. Germline assignment: CDR1 SQVTM and CDR2 ANQGSEA. V trimming: 4 bases; J trimming: 7 bases; junction bases outside the gene matches: 13. CDR3 DNA: TGCAGCGTTGTACCCTCGGGACAGTTGGTGGAGCAGTACTTC. It is translated as CSVVPSGQLVEQYF.

In its sample, this clone was seen once. The chain has TRBV4-3 and TRBJ1-2; tentative D call: TRBD1 (5 bases). CDR1 and CDR2 from the germline V gene are LGHNA and YSLEER. Trimming stripped 0 bases from V and 7 bases from J, with 9 bases between. The CDR3 contains 13 residues. Here the CDR3 reads CASSQDVGLGYTF. CDR3 sequence (DNA): TGCGCCAGCAGCCAAGATGTGGGACTTGGCTACACCTTC.

This sequence joins TRBV4-1 and TRBJ1-1; 9 nucleotides match TRBD1. The germline V gene encodes CDR1 MGHRA and CDR2 YSYEKL. J lost 2 bases, V lost 5 bases, and 6 bases had no gene match. The CDR3 covers 15 residues. The CDR3 is CASSYPGQGNTEAFF. CDR3 DNA sequence: TGCGCCAGCAGCTATCCGGGACAGGGAAACACTGAAGCTTTCTTT.

The genes are TRBV19 and TRBJ2-3; possible D gene TRBD1, 6 bases. CDR3 length: 11 amino acids. The germline CDR1 and CDR2 sequences are LNHDA and SQIVND (reference sequence). Trimming took off 9 bases at V and 9 bases at J, with 13 bases between the two ends. CDR3 in amino acids: CASQSQGTQYF. The CDR3 DNA sequence: TGTGCCAGCCAATCACAGGGCACGCAGTATTTT.

The V and J genes are TRBV11-3 and TRBJ2-7; D perhaps matches TRBD2 (6 bases). The CDR3 has 16 amino acids. Germline V CDR1 and CDR2: SGHNT, YENEEA. V lost 5 bases and J 0 bases, leaving 17 bases between the germline ends. As DNA, the CDR3 is TGTGCCAGCAGCAGCCCAATGCGGGACGGCTCCTACGAGCAGTACTTC. Residues: CASSSPMRDGSYEQYF.

This clone was detected once. This chain connects TRBV9 to TRBJ1-1; D is ambiguous. The germline V and J ends were trimmed by 4 bases and 0 bases, with 13 bases remaining between them. CDR1 is SGDLS, CDR2 YYNGEE, per germline. The CDR3 covers 15 residues. Written as DNA, the CDR3 is TGTGCCAGCAGCCTAGAGGAGGGATTGAACACTGAAGCTTTCTTT. Translated, it gives CASSLEEGLNTEAFF.

The chain recombines TRBV4-3 with TRBJ2-3, with 11 bases fitting TRBD1. Trimming cost V 4 bases and J 4 bases; bases outside gene matches: 1. Looked up from germline, CDR1 is LGHNA and CDR2 is YSLEER. This CDR3 has 14 residues. The CDR3 nucleotides are TGCGCCAGCAGCCGGGGACAGGGGGCAGATACGCAGTATTTT. Its protein is CASSRGQGADTQYF.

The chain is built from TRBV7-2 and TRBJ2-5; tentative D call: TRBD1 (6 bases). Germline lookup yields CDR1 SGHTA and CDR2 FQGNSA. This CDR3 has 12 residues. Trimming pared 5 bases from V and 5 bases from J, leaving 9 bases between. The chain's CDR3 is CASSAQGETQYF. CDR3 DNA: TGTGCCAGCAGCGCGCAGGGGGAGACCCAGTACTTC.

This clone was seen more than once but under ten times. The rearrangement links TRBV10-3 to TRBJ1-6, with TRBD1 matching over 8 bases. This CDR3 spans 13 amino acids. J was trimmed by 8 bases and V by 6 bases; bases with no gene match: 3. CDR1 is ENHRY, CDR2 SYGVKD, per germline. CDR3 protein: CAIRDRVDSPLHF. The DNA of the CDR3 is TGTGCCATCAGGGACAGGGTAGATTCACCCCTCCACTTT.

This sequence joins TRBV7-9 and TRBJ1-1, with 12 positions matching TRBD1. The J segment lost 4 bases and the V segment lost 5 bases, leaving 14 bases of the junction unmatched. This CDR3 comprises 18 residues. Germline V gene data show CDR1 as SEHNR and CDR2 as FQNEAQ (reference sequence). For the CDR3, the DNA is TGTGCCAGCAGCCCGGGACAGGGGGCGTTGGGGCGGCGCACTGAAGCTTTCTTT. This gives the protein CASSPGQGALGRRTEAFF.

The genes are TRBV6-5 and TRBJ1-2; 7 nucleotides agree with TRBD1. CDR1 is MNHEY, CDR2 SVGAGI, per germline. J gave up 3 bases and V 5 bases, and 6 bases lay outside the gene matches. The CDR3 is 14 amino acids. The CDR3, as DNA: TGTGCCAGCAGTCAGGGGGGCCTATACTATGGCTACACCTTC. Translation gives CASSQGGLYYGYTF.

The rearrangement uses TRBV13 and TRBJ2-7; TRBD2 matches 8 bases. Germline-derived CDR1 and CDR2 are PRHDT and FYEKMQ (reference sequence). V lost 4 bases and J lost 5; bases outside the gene matches: 10. This CDR3 is 15 amino acids long. The CDR3 bases are TGTGCCAGCAGCTCAAACGAGCGGGGGTTCCACGAGCAGTACTTC. Translation: CASSSNERGFHEQYF.

The chain recombines TRBV4-2 with TRBJ2-5; D not resolved. The CDR3 runs to 14 residues. With 4 bases removed from V and 4 bases from J, the gap between germline ends came to 13 bases. Germline V lookup: CDR1 LGHNA, CDR2 YNFKEQ. CDR3 region: CASSPSLESETQYF. As DNA, the CDR3 is TGTGCCAGCAGCCCGTCTCTAGAATCAGAGACCCAGTACTTC.

This clone showed up just a few times. The genes are TRBV6-6 and TRBJ1-1; unclear D gene. V was cut by 7 bases and J by 4 bases, with 7 bases left in between. Germline CDR1 is MNHNY and CDR2 is SVGAGI (reference sequence). The CDR3 is 11 residues long. CDR3 in DNA: TGTGCCAGCACCACCAGCACTGAAGCTTTCTTT. This sequence encodes CASTTSTEAFF.